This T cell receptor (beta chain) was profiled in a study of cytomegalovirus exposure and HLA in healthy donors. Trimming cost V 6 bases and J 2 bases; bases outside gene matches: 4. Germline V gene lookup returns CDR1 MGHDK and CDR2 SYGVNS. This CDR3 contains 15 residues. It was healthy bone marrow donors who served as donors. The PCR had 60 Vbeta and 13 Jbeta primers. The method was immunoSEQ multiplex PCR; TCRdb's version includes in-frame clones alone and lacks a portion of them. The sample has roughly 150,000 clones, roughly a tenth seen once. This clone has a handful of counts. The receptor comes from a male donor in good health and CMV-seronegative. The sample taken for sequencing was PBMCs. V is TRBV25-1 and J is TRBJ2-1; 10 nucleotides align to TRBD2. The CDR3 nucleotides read TGTGCCAGCAGAGCCCTAGCGGGAGCCTACAATGAGCAGTTCTTC. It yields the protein CASRALAGAYNEQFF.